This TCR beta chain appears in the sequencing data of a study of T cell clones after liver transplantation. Germline CDR1 and CDR2: SGHTA and FQGNSA. The V and J ends lost 3 bases and 4 bases respectively, with 16 bases between them. The CDR3 covers 15 residues. Data came from immunoSEQ multiplex PCR; TCRdb stores just in-frame clones and leaves some out. The sample lists 95,000 to 110,000 clones, 84% occurring once. The chain links TRBV7-2 to TRBJ2-7, with D tentatively TRBD2 (7 bases). Source: CD4+ T cells from blood, taken approximately 4 years after liver transplant. The TCR sequence derives from a human patient who received a liver transplant. Some T cells here may be from the graft donor. CDR3: CASSLERGGRYEQYF. The CDR3 nucleotides read TGTGCCAGCAGCTTGGAGAGGGGGGGCAGGTACGAGCAGTACTTC.